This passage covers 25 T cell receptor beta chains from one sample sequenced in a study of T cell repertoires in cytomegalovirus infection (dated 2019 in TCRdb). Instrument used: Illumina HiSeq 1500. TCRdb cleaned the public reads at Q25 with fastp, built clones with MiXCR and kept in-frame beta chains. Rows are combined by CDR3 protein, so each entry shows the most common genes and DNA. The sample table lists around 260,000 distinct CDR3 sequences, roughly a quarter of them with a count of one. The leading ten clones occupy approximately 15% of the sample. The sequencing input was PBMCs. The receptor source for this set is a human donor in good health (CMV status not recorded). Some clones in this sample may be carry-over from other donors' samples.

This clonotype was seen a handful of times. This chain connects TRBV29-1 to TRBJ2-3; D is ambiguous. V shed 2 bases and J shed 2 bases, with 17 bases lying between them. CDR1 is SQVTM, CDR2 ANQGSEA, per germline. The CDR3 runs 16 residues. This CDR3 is CSVEILSVRYTDTQYF. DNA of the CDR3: TGCAGCGTTGAAATCTTGTCGGTCAGGTACACAGATACGCAGTATTTT.

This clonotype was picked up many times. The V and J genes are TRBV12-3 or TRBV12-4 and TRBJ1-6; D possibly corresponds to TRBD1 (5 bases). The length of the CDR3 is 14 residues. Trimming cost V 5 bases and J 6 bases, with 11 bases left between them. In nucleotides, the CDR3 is TGTGCCAGCAGTCCGGGACTCCTTAATTCACCCCTCCACTTT. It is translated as CASSPGLLNSPLHF.

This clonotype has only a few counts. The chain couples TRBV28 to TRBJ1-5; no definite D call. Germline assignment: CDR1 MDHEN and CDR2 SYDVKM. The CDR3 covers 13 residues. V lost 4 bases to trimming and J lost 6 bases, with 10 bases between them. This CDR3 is CASSSVRIQPQHF. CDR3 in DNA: TGTGCCAGCAGTTCCGTTCGAATTCAGCCCCAGCATTTT.

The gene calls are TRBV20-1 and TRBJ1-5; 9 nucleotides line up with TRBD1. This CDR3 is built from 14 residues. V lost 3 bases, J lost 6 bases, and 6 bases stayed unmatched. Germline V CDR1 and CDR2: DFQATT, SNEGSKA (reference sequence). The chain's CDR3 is CSASKGQGLQPQHF. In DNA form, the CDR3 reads TGCAGTGCTAGTAAGGGACAGGGACTTCAGCCCCAGCATTTT.

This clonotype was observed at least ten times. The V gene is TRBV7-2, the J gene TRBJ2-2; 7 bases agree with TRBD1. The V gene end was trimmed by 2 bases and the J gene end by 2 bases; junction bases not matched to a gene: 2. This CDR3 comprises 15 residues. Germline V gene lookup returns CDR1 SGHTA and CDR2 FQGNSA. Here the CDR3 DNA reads TGTGCCAGCAGCTTAAACAGGGGAAACACCGGGGAGCTGTTTTTT. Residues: CASSLNRGNTGELFF.

The CDR3 DNA reads as TGTGCCAGCAGCTTAGTGGCTCGAGAGACCCAGTACTTC. The encoded protein is CASSLVARETQYF. This chain connects TRBV7-2 to TRBJ2-5; D not certain. V lost 1 base to trimming and J lost 4 bases, with 7 bases between them. CDR3 size: 13 residues. In germline, CDR1 is SGHTA, CDR2 FQGNSA. The whole variable domain, filled in from reference TRBV7-2 and TRBJ2-5, reads GAGVSQSPSNKVTEKGKDVELRCDPISGHTALYWYRQSLGQGLEFLIYFQGNSAPDKSGLPSDRFSAERTGGSVSTLTIQRTQQEDSAVYLCASSLVARETQYFGPGTRLLVL.

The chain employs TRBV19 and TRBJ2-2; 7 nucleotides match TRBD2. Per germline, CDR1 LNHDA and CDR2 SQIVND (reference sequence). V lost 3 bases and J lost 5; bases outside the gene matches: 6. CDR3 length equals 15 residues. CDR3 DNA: TGTGCCAGTAGTATTACTGCGGGAGCTACCGGGGAGCTGTTTTTT. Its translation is CASSITAGATGELFF.

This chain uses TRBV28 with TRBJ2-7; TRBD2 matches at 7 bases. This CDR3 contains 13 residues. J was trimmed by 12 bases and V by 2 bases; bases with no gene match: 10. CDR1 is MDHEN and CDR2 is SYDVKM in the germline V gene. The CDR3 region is CASSLPGGGWVYF. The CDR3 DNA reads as TGTGCCAGCAGTTTACCCGGGGGAGGGTGGGTGTACTTC.

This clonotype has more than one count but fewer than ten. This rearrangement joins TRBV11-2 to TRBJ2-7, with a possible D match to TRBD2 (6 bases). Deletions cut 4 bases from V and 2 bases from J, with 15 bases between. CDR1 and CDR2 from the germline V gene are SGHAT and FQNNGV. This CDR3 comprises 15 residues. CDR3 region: CASSSVRDSAYEQYF. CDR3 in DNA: TGTGCCAGCAGCTCCGTGCGGGACTCCGCCTACGAGCAGTACTTC.

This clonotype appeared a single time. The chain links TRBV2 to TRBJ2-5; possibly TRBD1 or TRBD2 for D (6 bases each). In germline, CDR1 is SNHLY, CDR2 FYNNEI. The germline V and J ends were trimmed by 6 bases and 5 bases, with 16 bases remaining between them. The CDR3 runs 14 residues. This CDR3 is CASRPGAGGETQYF. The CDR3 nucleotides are TGTGCCAGCAGACCGGGGGCCGGAGGGGAGACCCAGTACTTC.

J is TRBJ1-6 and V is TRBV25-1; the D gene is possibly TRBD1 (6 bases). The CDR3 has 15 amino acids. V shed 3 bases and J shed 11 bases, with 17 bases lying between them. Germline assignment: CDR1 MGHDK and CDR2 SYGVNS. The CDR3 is CASSDWTASDAPLHF. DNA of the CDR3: TGTGCCAGCAGTGACTGGACAGCTTCAGACGCACCCCTCCACTTT.

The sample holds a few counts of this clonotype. The CDR3 spells CSAPPLTSVSYNEQFF. As DNA, the CDR3 is TGCAGTGCCCCCCCCCTTACTAGCGTCTCCTACAATGAGCAGTTCTTC. V usage is TRBV20-1 and J usage is TRBJ2-1; TRBD2 agrees at 7 bases. There are 16 residues in the CDR3. The V segment lost 6 bases and the J segment 0 bases; nucleotides outside the gene matches: 11. Germline lookup yields CDR1 DFQATT and CDR2 SNEGSKA (reference sequence).

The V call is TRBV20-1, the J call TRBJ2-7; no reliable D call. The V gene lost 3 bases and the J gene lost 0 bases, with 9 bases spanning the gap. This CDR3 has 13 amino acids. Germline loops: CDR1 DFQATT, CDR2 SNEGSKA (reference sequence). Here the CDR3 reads CSASRLTSYEQYF. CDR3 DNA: TGCAGTGCTAGTCGGCTCACCTCCTACGAGCAGTACTTC.

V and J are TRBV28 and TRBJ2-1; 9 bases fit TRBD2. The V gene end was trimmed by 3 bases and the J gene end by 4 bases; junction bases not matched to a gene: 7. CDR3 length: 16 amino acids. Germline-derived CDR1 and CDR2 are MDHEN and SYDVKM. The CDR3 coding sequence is TGTGCCAGCAGTTTCCCCCTAGCGGGACTTTACAATGAGCAGTTCTTC. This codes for CASSFPLAGLYNEQFF.

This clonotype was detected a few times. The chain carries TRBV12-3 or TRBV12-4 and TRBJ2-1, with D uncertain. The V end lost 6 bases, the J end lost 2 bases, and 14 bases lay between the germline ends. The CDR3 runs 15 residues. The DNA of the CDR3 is TGTGCCAGCAGCGGCTCGGCAACTACCTACAATGAGCAGTTCTTC. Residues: CASSGSATTYNEQFF.

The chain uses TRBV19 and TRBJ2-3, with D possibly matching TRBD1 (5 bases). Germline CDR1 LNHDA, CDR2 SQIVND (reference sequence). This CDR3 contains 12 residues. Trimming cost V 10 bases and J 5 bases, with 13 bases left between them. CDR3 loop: CATSQGVDTQYF. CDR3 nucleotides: TGTGCCACTTCCCAGGGCGTAGATACGCAGTATTTT.

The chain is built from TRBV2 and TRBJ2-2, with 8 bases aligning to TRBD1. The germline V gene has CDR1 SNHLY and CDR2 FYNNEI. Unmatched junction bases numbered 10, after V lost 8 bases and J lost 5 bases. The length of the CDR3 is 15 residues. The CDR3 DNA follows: TGTGCCAGCGGAGACGACAGGGGAAGAACCGGGGAGCTGTTTTTT. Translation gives CASGDDRGRTGELFF.

The CDR3 region is CSDDRRVAGELFF. The CDR3 region has the DNA TGCAGCGATGATCGTAGGGTTGCCGGGGAGCTGTTTTTT. This sequence joins TRBV29-1 and TRBJ2-2; D unresolved. Germline V lookup: CDR1 SQVTM, CDR2 ANQGSEA. The CDR3 length is 13 residues. V was cut by 7 bases and J by 6 bases, with 15 bases left in between.

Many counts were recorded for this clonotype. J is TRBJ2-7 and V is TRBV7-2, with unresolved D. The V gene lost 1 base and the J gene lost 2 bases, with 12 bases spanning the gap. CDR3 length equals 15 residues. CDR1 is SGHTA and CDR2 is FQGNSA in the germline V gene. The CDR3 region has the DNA TGTGCCAGCAGCTTAGGGAGAGGCCAAGCCTACGAGCAGTACTTC. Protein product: CASSLGRGQAYEQYF. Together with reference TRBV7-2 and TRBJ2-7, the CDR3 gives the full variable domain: GAGVSQSPSNKVTEKGKDVELRCDPISGHTALYWYRQSLGQGLEFLIYFQGNSAPDKSGLPSDRFSAERTGGSVSTLTIQRTQQEDSAVYLCASSLGRGQAYEQYFGPGTRLTVT.

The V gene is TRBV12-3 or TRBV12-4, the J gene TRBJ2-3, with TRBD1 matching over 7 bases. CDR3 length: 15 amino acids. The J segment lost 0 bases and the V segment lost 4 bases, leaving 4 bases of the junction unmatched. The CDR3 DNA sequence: TGTGCCAGCAGTTCTCAGGGGGAGAGCACAGATACGCAGTATTTT. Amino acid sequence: CASSSQGESTDTQYF.

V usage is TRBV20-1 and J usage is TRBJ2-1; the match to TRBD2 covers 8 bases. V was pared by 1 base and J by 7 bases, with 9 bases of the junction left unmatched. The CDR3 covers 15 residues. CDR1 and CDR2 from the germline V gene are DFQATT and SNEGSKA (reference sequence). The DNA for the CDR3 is TGCAGTGCTAGAGTCCCCAGCGGGAGATCAAATGAGCAGTTCTTC. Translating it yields CSARVPSGRSNEQFF.

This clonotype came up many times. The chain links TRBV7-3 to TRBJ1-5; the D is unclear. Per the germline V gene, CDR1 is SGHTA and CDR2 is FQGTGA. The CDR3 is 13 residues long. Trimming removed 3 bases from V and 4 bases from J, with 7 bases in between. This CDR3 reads CASSFDANQPQHF. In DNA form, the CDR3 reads TGTGCCAGCAGCTTCGACGCAAATCAGCCCCAGCATTTT.

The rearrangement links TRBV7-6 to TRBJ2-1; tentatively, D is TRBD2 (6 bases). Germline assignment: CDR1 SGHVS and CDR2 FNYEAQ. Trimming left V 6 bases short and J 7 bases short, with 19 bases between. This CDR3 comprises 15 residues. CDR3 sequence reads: CASSLGGLARNEQFF. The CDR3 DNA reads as TGTGCCAGCAGTCTCGGCGGGCTAGCGAGGAATGAGCAGTTCTTC.

The chain's CDR3 is CATADRAVSYTF. The CDR3 DNA is TGTGCCACCGCTGACAGGGCAGTGAGCTACACCTTC. This rearrangement joins TRBV28 to TRBJ1-2, with 7 bases lining up with TRBD1. Germline loops: CDR1 MDHEN, CDR2 SYDVKM. CDR3 size: 12 residues. After removal of 10 bases from V and 9 bases from J, the junction contained 11 bases not matched to a gene.

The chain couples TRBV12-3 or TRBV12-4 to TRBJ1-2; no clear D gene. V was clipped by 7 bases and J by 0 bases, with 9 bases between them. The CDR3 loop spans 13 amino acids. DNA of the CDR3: TGTGCCAGCACGAAACTGGCTAACTATGGCTACACCTTC. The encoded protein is CASTKLANYGYTF.